This T cell receptor (beta chain) was documented in a study of cytomegalovirus exposure and HLA in healthy donors. Study overall: Earlier results showed roughly 120 million unique TCR beta sequences derived from 150 million to 200 million T cells. Study findings and constraints: In a later analysis, compared with equally common non-associated chains, HLA-associated beta chains were more expanded. Researchers had no immune exposure information except CMV serostatus available.

Everyone who donated was a healthy bone marrow donor. Primers included in the PCR were 60 Vbeta and 13 Jbeta primers. Clones were sequenced by immunoSEQ multiplex PCR, and TCRdb holds only the in-frame ones, with some missing. Among more than 200,000 clones listed, nearly 80% were seen once. This clone came up once. Antigen specificity is unknown. This clonotype was sampled from a male donor in good health and CMV-seronegative. The sequencing sample was made of PBMCs.

Here the CDR3 DNA reads TGTGCCAGCGCTAGATCCGGGACAGGGGCGACTGGAAACACCATATATTTT. Translation: CASARSGTGATGNTIYF. The chain joins TRBV28 to TRBJ1-3; TRBD1 agrees at 10 bases. This CDR3 is 17 amino acids long. Germline V gene sequence: CDR1 MDHEN, CDR2 SYDVKM. V trimming: 8 bases; J trimming: 2 bases; junction bases outside the gene matches: 12.